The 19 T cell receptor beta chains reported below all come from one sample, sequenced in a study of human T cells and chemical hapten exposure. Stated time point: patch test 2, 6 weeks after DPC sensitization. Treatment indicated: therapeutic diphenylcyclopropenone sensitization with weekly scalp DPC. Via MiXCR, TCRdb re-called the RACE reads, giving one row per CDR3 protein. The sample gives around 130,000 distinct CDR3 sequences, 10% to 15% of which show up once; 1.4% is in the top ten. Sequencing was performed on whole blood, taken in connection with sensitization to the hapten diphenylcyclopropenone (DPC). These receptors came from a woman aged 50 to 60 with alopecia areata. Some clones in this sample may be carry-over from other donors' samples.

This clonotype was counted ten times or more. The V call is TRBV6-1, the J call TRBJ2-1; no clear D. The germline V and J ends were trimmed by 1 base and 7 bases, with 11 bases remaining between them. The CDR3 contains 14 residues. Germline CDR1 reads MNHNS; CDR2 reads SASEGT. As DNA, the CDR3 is TGTGCCAGCAGTGAAGGTCCCCGGCTTAATGAGCAGTTCTTC. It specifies CASSEGPRLNEQFF.

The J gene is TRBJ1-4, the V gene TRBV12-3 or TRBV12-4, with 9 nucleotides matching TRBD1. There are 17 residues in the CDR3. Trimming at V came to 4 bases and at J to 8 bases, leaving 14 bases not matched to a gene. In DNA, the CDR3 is TGTGCCAGCAGTTATGAACGCCTTAACAGGGGGCAGGAAAAACTGTTTTTT. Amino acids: CASSYERLNRGQEKLFF.

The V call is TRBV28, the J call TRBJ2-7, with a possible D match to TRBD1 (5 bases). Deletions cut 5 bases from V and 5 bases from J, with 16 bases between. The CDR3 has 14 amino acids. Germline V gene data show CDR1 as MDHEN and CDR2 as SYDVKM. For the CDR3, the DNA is TGTGCCAGCAGTGGGCGGTGGTGGGGCAACGAGCAGTACTTC. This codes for CASSGRWWGNEQYF.

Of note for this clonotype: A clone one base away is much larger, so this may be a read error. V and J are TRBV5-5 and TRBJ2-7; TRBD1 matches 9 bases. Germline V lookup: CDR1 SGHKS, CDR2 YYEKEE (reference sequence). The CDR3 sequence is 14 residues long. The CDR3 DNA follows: TGTGACAGCATCATGACAGGGGGCTCCTACGAGCAGTACTTC. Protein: CDSIMTGGSYEQYF.

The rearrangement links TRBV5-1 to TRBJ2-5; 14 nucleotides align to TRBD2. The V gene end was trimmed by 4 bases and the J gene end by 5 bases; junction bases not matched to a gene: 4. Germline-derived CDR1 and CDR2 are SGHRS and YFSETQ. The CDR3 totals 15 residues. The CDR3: CASSPGLAGDETQYF. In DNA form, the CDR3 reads TGCGCCAGCAGCCCGGGACTAGCGGGAGACGAGACCCAGTACTTC.

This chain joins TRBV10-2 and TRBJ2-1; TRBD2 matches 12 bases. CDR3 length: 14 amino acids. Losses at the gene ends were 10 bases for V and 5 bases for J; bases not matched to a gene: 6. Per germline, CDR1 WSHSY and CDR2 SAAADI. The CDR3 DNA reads TGCGCCACCCTTGGGACTAGCGGGCACAATGAGCAGTTCTTC. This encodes CATLGTSGHNEQFF.

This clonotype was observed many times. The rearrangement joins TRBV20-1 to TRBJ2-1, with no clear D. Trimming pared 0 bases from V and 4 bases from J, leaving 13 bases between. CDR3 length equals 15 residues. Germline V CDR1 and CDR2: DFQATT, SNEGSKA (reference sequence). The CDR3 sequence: CSARDLSAKYNEQFF. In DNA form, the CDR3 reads TGCAGTGCTAGAGATCTGAGCGCCAAGTACAATGAGCAGTTCTTC.

The CDR3 nucleotides read TGTGCCAGCAGCCAAGACGAGGATACGCAGTATTTT. Amino acid sequence: CASSQDEDTQYF. The rearrangement uses TRBV4-2 and TRBJ2-3; unclear D gene. This CDR3 is 12 amino acids long. Germline CDR1 reads LGHNA; CDR2 reads YNFKEQ. Deletions cut 0 bases from V and 6 bases from J, with 4 bases between.

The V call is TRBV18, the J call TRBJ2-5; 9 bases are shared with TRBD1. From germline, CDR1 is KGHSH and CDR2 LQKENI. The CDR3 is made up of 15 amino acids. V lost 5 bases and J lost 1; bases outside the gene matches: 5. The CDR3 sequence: CASSLRTGAQETQYF. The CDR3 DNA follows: TGTGCCAGCTCATTGCGGACAGGGGCCCAAGAGACCCAGTACTTC.

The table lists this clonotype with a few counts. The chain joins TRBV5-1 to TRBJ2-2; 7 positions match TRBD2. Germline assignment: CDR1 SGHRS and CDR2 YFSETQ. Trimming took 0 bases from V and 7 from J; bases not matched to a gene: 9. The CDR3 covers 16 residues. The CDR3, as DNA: TGCGCCAGCAGCTTGGATCCGGCGGGAGTGGGCGGGGAGCTGTTTTTT. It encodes CASSLDPAGVGGELFF.

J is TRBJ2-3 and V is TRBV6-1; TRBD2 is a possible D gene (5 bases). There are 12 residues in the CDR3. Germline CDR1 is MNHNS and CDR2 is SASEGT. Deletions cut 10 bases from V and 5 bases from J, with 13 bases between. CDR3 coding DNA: TGTGCCATAACAAGGGAGCTAGATACGCAGTATTTT. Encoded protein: CAITRELDTQYF.

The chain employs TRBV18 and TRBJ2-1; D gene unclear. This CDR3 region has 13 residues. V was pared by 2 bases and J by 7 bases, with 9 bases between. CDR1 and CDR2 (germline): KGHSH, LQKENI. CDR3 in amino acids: CASSPTLRNEQFF. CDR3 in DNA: TGTGCCAGCTCACCAACCCTGAGGAATGAGCAGTTCTTC.

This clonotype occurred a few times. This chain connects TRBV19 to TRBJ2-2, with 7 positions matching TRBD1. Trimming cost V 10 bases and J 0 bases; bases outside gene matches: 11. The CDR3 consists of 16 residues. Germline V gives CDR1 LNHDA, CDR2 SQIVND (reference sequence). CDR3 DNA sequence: TGTGCCACCAGACAGGGAGTATCAGCGAACACCGGGGAGCTGTTTTTT. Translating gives CATRQGVSANTGELFF.

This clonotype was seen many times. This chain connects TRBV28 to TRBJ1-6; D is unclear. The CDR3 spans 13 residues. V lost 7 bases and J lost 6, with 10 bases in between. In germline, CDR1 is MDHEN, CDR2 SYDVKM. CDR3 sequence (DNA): TGTGCCAGCAAACTTAGGACTAATTCACCCCTCCACTTT. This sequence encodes CASKLRTNSPLHF.

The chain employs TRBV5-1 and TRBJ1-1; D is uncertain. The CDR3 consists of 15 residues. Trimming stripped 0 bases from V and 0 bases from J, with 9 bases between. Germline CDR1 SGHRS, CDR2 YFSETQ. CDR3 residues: CASSLEVLMNTEAFF. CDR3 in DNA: TGCGCCAGCAGCTTGGAGGTACTAATGAACACTGAAGCTTTCTTT.

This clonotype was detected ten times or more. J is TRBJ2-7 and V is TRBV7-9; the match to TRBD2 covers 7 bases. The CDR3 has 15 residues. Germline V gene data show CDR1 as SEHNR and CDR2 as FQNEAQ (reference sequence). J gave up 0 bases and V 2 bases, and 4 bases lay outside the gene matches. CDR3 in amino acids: CASSLRASGSYEQYF. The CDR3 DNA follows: TGTGCCAGCAGCTTAAGGGCTAGCGGCTCCTACGAGCAGTACTTC. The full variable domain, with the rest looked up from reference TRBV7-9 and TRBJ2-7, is DTGVSQNPRHKITKRGQNVTFRCDPISEHNRLYWYRQTLGQGPEFLTYFQNEAQLEKSRLLSDRFSAERPKGSFSTLEIQRTEQGDSAMYLCASSLRASGSYEQYFGPGTRLTVT.

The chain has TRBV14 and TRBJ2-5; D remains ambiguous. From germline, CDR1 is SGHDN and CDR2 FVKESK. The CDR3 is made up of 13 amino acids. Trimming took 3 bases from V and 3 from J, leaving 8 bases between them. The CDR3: CASSHFTEETQYF. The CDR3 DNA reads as TGTGCCAGCAGCCACTTTACGGAAGAGACCCAGTACTTC. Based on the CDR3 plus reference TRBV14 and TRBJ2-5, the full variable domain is EAGVTQFPSHSVIEKGQTVTLRCDPISGHDNLYWYRRVMGKEIKFLLHFVKESKQDESGMPNNRFLAERTGGTYSTLKVQPAELEDSGVYFCASSHFTEETQYFGPGTRLLVL.

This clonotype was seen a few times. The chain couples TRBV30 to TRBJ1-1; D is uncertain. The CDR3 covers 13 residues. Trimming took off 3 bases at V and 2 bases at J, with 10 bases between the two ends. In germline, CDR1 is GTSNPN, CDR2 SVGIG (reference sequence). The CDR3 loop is CAWRPQSNTEAFF. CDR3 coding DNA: TGTGCCTGGAGACCACAGAGTAACACTGAAGCTTTCTTT.

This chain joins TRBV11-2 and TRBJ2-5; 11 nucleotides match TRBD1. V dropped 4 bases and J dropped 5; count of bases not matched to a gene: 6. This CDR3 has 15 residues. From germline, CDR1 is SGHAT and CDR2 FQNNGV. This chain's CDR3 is CASSSRTGGRETQYF. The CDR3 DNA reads TGTGCCAGCAGCTCCCGGACAGGGGGCAGGGAGACCCAGTACTTC. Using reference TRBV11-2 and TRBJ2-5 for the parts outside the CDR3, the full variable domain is EAGVAQSPRYKIIEKRQSVAFWCNPISGHATLYWYQQILGQGPKLLIQFQNNGVVDDSQLPKDRFSAERLKGVDSTLKIQPAKLEDSAVYLCASSSRTGGRETQYFGPGTRLLVL.